The 3 T cell receptor beta chains given below trace back to one sample, sequenced in a study of molecular identifiers for immune sequencing clone quantification. TCRdb called the PCR reads again in MiXCR, with one record for every CDR3 protein. In the table there are about 640,000 distinct CDR3 sequences, approximately 20% of which are singletons. The specimen was naive CD8+ T cells from blood, with Jurkat cell RNA spiked in. As for subset: FACS-sorted CD8+CD4-CCR7+CD45RA+ naive T cells. All receptors come from a human donor in good health. Some libraries in this study had Jurkat cell RNA spiked in.

This clonotype appeared many times. This chain uses TRBV6-2 or TRBV6-3 with TRBJ2-1; tentatively, D is TRBD1 (6 bases). V was cut by 10 bases and J by 0 bases, with 13 bases left in between. This CDR3 region has 14 residues. CDR1 and CDR2 (germline): MNHEY, SVGEGT. CDR3 nucleotide sequence: TGTGCCACCCACCGGGACATCTCCTACAATGAGCAGTTCTTC. Translating gives CATHRDISYNEQFF.

With respect to this clonotype: A much larger clone lies a single base off, so this may be a read error. No conserved phenylalanine or tryptophan is present at the end of the CDR3, so a read error is the likely explanation. The chain carries TRBV5-1 and TRBJ2-2; D is perhaps TRBD2 (6 bases). Germline V gene data show CDR1 as SGHRS and CDR2 as YFSETQ. The CDR3 sequence is 14 residues long. Trimming left V 0 bases short and J 10 bases short, with 13 bases between. In DNA form, the CDR3 reads TGCGCCAGCAGCTTGGGAGCGGGCTCCCCGGAGCTGTTTTCT. Protein product: CASSLGAGSPELFS.

On this clonotype: This clone may be a read error of a much larger clone one base away. The V and J genes are TRBV4-1 and TRBJ1-1; 8 bases match TRBD1. CDR1 and CDR2 from the germline V gene are MGHRA and YSYEKL. Trimming at V came to 8 bases and at J to 5 bases, leaving 13 bases not matched to a gene. This CDR3 comprises 15 residues. The CDR3, as DNA: TGCGCCAGCCGCCTCCAGGGGGCAGGTGGTACTGAAGCTTTCTTT. It yields the protein CASRLQGAGGTEAFF.